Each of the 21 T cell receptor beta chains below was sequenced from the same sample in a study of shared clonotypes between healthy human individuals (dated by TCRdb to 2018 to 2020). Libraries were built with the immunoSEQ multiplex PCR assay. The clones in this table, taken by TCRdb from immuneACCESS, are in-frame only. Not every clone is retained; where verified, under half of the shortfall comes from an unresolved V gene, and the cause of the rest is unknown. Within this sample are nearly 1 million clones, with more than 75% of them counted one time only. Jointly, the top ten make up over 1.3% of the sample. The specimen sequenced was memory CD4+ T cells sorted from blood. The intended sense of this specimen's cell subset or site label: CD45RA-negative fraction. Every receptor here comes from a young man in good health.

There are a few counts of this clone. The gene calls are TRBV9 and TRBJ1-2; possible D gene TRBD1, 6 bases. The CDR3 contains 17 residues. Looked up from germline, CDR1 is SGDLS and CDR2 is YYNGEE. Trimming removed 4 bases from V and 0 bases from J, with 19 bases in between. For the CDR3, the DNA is TGTGCCAGCAGCCCCCGATCGCCCGGGACATCTAACTATGGCTACACCTTC. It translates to CASSPRSPGTSNYGYTF.

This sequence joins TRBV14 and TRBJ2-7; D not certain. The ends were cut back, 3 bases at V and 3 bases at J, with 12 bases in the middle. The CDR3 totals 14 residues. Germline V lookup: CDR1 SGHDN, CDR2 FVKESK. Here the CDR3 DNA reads TGTGCCAGCAGCCACATACTCGGCGGCTACGAGCAGTACTTC. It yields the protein CASSHILGGYEQYF.

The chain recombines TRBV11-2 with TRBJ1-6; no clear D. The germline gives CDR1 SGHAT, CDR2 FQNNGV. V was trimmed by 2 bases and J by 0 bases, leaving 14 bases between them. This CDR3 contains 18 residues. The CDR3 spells CASSLRETGNSYNSPLHF. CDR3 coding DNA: TGTGCCAGCAGCTTAAGGGAAACTGGCAACTCCTATAATTCACCCCTCCACTTT.

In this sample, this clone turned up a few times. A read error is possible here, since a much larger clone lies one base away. CDR3 DNA: TGTGCCAGCAGCTTTGTAGGGAACACTGAAGCTTTCTTT. Encoded protein: CASSFVGNTEAFF. The chain uses TRBV7-2 and TRBJ1-1; D uncertain. CDR3 length equals 13 residues. Trimming cost V 3 bases and J 1 base, with 6 bases left between them. Germline V CDR1 and CDR2: SGHTA, FQGNSA.

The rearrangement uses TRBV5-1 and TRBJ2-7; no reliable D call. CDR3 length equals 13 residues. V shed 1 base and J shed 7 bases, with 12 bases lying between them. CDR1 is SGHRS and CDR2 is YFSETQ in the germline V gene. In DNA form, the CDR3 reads TGCGCCAGCAGCTTGACCGCGCTGACGGAGCAGTACTTC. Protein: CASSLTALTEQYF. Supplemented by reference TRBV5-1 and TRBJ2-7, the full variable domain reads KAGVTQTPRYLIKTRGQQVTLSCSPISGHRSVSWYQQTPGQGLQFLFEYFSETQRNKGNFPGRFSGRQFSNSRSEMNVSTLELGDSALYLCASSLTALTEQYFGPGTRLTVT.

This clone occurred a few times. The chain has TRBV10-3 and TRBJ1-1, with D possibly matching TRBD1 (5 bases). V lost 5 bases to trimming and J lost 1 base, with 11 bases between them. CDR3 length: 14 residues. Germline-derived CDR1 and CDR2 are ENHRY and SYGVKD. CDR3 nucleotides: TGTGCCATCAGTTCGACAGTGCGGAACACTGAAGCTTTCTTT. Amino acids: CAISSTVRNTEAFF.

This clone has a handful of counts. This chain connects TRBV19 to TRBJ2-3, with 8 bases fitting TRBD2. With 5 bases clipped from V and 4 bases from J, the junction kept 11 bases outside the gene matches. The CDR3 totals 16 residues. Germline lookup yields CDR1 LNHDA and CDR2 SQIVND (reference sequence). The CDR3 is CASSATGTSVADTQYF. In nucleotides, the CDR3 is TGTGCCAGTAGTGCGACCGGGACTAGTGTGGCAGATACGCAGTATTTT. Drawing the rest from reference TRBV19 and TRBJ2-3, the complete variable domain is DGGITQSPKYLFRKEGQNVTLSCEQNLNHDAMYWYRQDPGQGLRLIYYSQIVNDFQKGDIAEGYSVSREKKESFPLTVTSAQKNPTAFYLCASSATGTSVADTQYFGPGTRLTVL.

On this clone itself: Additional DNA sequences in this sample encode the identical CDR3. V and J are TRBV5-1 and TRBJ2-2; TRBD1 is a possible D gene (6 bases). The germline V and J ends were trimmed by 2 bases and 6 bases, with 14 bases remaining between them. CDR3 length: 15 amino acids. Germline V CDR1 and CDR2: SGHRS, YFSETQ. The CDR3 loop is CASSFGAGVAGELFF. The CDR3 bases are TGCGCCAGCAGCTTTGGGGCAGGGGTCGCCGGGGAGCTGTTTTTT.

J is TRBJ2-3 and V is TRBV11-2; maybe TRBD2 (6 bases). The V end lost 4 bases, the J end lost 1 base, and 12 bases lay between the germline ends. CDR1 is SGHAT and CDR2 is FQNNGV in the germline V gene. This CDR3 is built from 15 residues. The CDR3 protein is CASSWTVAGTDTQYF. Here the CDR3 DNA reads TGTGCCAGCAGCTGGACTGTAGCGGGCACAGATACGCAGTATTTT.

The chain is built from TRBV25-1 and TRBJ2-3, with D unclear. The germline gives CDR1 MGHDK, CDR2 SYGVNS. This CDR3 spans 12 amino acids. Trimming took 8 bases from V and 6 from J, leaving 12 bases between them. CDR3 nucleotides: TGTGCCAGCGGCTATTTTGTGGATACGCAGTATTTT. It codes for CASGYFVDTQYF. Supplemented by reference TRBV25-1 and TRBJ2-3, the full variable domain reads EADIYQTPRYLVIGTGKKITLECSQTMGHDKMYWYQQDPGMELHLIHYSYGVNSTEKGDLSSESTVSRIRTEHFPLTLESARPSHTSQYLCASGYFVDTQYFGPGTRLTVL.

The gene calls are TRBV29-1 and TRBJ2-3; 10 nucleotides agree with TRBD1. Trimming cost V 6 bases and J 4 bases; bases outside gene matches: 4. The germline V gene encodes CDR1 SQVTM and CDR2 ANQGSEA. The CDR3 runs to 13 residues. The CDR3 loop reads CSVATGGADTQYF. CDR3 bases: TGCAGCGTCGCGACAGGGGGCGCAGATACGCAGTATTTT.

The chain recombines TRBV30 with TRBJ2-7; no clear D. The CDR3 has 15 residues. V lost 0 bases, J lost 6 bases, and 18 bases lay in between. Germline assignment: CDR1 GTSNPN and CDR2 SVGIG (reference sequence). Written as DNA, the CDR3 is TGTGCCTGGAGTGTCCTCCAATTAGGTCCCGCCGAGCAGTACTTC. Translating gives CAWSVLQLGPAEQYF.

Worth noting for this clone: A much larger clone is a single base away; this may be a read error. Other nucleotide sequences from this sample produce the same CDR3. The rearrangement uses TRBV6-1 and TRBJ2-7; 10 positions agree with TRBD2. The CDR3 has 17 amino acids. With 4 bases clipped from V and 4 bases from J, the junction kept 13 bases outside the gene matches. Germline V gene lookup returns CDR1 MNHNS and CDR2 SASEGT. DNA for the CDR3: TGTGCCAGCAGTGGGCCGGGACTAGCGCCTCGCGGTTACGAGCAGTACTTC. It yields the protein CASSGPGLAPRGYEQYF.

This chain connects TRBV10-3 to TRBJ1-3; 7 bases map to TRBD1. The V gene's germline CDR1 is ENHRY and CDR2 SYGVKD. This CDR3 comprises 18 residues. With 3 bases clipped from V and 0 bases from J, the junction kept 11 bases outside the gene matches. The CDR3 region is CAISDSGTASSSGNTIYF. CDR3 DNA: TGTGCCATCAGTGATTCTGGGACAGCGTCGAGCTCTGGAAACACCATATATTTT.

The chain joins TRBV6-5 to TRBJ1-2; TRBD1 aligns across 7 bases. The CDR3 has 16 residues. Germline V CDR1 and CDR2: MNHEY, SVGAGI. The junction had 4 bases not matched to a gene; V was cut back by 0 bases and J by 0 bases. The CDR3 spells CASSYSSGTANYGYTF. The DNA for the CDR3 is TGTGCCAGCAGTTACTCGAGTGGGACAGCTAACTATGGCTACACCTTC.

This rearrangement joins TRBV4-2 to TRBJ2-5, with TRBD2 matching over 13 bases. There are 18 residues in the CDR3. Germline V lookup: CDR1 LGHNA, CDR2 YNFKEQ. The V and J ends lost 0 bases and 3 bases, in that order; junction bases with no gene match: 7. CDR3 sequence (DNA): TGTGCCAGCAGCCAAGAACTAGCGGGGGGGCCGGTGAAAGAGACCCAGTACTTC. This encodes CASSQELAGGPVKETQYF.

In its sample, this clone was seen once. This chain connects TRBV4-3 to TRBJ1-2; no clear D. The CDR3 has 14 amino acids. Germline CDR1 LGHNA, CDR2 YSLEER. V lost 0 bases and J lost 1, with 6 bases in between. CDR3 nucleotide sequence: TGCGCCAGCAGCCAAGATTGGAGTAACTATGGCTACACCTTC. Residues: CASSQDWSNYGYTF.

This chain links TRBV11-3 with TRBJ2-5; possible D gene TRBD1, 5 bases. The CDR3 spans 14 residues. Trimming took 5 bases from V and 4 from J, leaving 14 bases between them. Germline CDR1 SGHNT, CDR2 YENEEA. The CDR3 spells CASSTRQFRETQYF. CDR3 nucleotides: TGTGCCAGCAGCACCCGACAGTTTCGAGAGACCCAGTACTTC.

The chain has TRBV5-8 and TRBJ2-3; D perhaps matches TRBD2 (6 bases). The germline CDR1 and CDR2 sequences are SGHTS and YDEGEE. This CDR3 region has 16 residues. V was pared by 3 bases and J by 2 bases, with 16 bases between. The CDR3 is CASSYGGGANTDTQYF. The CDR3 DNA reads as TGTGCCAGCAGCTACGGCGGCGGGGCGAACACAGATACGCAGTATTTT.

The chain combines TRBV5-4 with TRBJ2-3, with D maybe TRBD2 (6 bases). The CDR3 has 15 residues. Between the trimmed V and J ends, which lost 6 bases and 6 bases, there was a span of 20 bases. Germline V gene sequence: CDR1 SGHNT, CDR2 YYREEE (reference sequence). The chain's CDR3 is CASTRPSGSIDTQYF. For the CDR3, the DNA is TGTGCCAGCACCCGGCCGAGCGGGTCTATTGATACGCAGTATTTT.

The CDR3: CAWGPIGNTEAFF. In nucleotides, the CDR3 is TGTGCCTGGGGTCCTATTGGAAACACTGAAGCTTTCTTT. V gene TRBV30 combines with J gene TRBJ1-1, with D hard to call. Looked up from germline, CDR1 is GTSNPN and CDR2 is SVGIG (reference sequence). CDR3 size: 13 residues. Trimming removed 5 bases at V and 2 bases at J, with 12 bases between.